These 13 T cell receptor beta chains were sequenced from one sample in a study of T cell responses to AZD1222 COVID-19 vaccine. Profiled with immunoSEQ multiplex PCR; TCRdb holds only in-frame clones, not every one. Here the sample spans more than 95,000 clones, 91% being singletons. Sequencing used peripheral blood, obtained on day 0 of AZD1222 vaccination. Receptors were obtained from an adult in good health.

The gene calls are TRBV28 and TRBJ1-1; D is ambiguous. Germline CDR1 is MDHEN and CDR2 is SYDVKM. CDR3 length: 11 amino acids. Deletions cut 7 bases from V and 10 bases from J, with 13 bases between. CDR3: CASTYSRAAFF. CDR3 coding DNA: TGTGCCAGCACCTACTCGAGGGCAGCTTTCTTT. Supplemented by reference TRBV28 and TRBJ1-1, the full variable domain reads DVKVTQSSRYLVKRTGEKVFLECVQDMDHENMFWYRQDPGLGLRLIYFSYDVKMKEKGDIPEGYSVSREKKERFSLILESASTNQTSMYLCASTYSRAAFFGQGTRLTVV.

The gene calls are TRBV19 and TRBJ2-7; TRBD2 agrees at 7 bases. V gave up 6 bases and J gave up 0 bases; unmatched junction bases: 5. This CDR3 contains 14 residues. Germline CDR1 and CDR2: LNHDA and SQIVND (reference sequence). CDR3 amino acids: CASSLGGNSYEQYF. Here the CDR3 DNA reads TGTGCCAGTAGCCTGGGGGGGAACTCCTACGAGCAGTACTTC.

The CDR3 reads CAWSDRDRVSNEQFF. CDR3 bases: TGTGCCTGGAGTGACCGGGACAGGGTCTCTAATGAGCAGTTCTTC. V is TRBV30 and J is TRBJ2-1; 9 bases are shared with TRBD1. This CDR3 is built from 15 residues. Germline values: CDR1 GTSNPN, CDR2 SVGIG (reference sequence). J was trimmed by 7 bases and V by 1 base; bases with no gene match: 8.

The rearrangement uses TRBV2 and TRBJ1-3, with no clear D. Per the germline V gene, CDR1 is SNHLY and CDR2 is FYNNEI. The CDR3 has 13 residues. V was pared by 1 base and J by 5 bases, with 6 bases between. The CDR3 DNA is TGTGCCAGCAGTGAAGACGGAAGAAACACCATATATTTT. Translating gives CASSEDGRNTIYF.

The gene calls are TRBV5-4 and TRBJ1-2; D ambiguous. The germline gives CDR1 SGHNT, CDR2 YYREEE (reference sequence). V lost 4 bases, J lost 0 bases, and 7 bases lay in between. This CDR3 region has 13 residues. The CDR3 bases are TGTGCCAGCAGCCAACGATCTAACTATGGCTACACCTTC. It specifies CASSQRSNYGYTF.

This clone was recorded only once. The gene calls are TRBV5-1 and TRBJ1-2; 7 bases fit TRBD1. CDR1 is SGHRS and CDR2 is YFSETQ in the germline V gene. This CDR3 is 14 amino acids long. J was trimmed by 3 bases and V by 4 bases; bases with no gene match: 6. The CDR3 DNA reads as TGCGCCAGCAGCGAGACAGGGCAAGACTATGGCTACACCTTC. The encoded protein is CASSETGQDYGYTF.

The V gene is TRBV18, the J gene TRBJ1-1, with D unclear. CDR3 length: 13 amino acids. Per germline, CDR1 KGHSH and CDR2 LQKENI. V dropped 3 bases and J dropped 2 bases, with 7 bases sitting between them. The DNA for the CDR3 is TGTGCCAGCTCACCCTCCGGCAACACTGAAGCTTTCTTT. Amino acids: CASSPSGNTEAFF.

The gene calls are TRBV7-2 and TRBJ1-5; 7 bases line up with TRBD1. This CDR3 has 15 amino acids. V lost 2 bases and J lost 7; bases outside the gene matches: 8. The germline CDR1 and CDR2 sequences are SGHTA and FQGNSA. The CDR3 is CASSLYATGNQPQHF. For the CDR3, the DNA is TGTGCCAGCAGCTTATACGCGACAGGGAACCAGCCCCAGCATTTT.

The sample holds a few counts of this clone. This rearrangement joins TRBV19 to TRBJ1-3; the D is unclear. This CDR3 contains 14 residues. V was pared by 8 bases and J by 0 bases, with 11 bases between. The germline CDR1 and CDR2 sequences are LNHDA and SQIVND (reference sequence). CDR3 nucleotides: TGTGCCAGTTTCGACCTACTCTCTGGAAACACCATATATTTT. This encodes CASFDLLSGNTIYF.

V is TRBV6-5 and J is TRBJ1-1; D might be TRBD1 (5 bases). Germline loops: CDR1 MNHEY, CDR2 SVGAGI. V was pared by 10 bases and J by 7 bases, with 19 bases between. The CDR3 runs 13 residues. The chain's CDR3 is CATFPRDSGEAFF. CDR3 nucleotides: TGTGCCACTTTCCCCCGGGACTCCGGTGAAGCTTTCTTT.

This sequence joins TRBV9 and TRBJ2-1; no definite D call. This CDR3 is built from 15 residues. In germline, CDR1 is SGDLS, CDR2 YYNGEE. Trimming removed 0 bases at V and 0 bases at J, with 7 bases between. The DNA of the CDR3 is TGTGCCAGCAGCGTAGATCCCAACTCCTACAATGAGCAGTTCTTC. Translation gives CASSVDPNSYNEQFF.

V gene TRBV6-2 or TRBV6-3 combines with J gene TRBJ1-2; D remains ambiguous. Germline CDR1 reads MNHEY; CDR2 reads SVGEGT. CDR3 length: 15 residues. The V end was cut by 2 bases, the J end by 7 bases, with 17 bases between. DNA of the CDR3: TGTGCCAGCAGTTACGCGCCCAGGACGTCGGGTGGCTACACCTTC. It yields the protein CASSYAPRTSGGYTF.

The CDR3 is CAIKARYEQYF. The CDR3 region has the DNA TGTGCCATCAAGGCAAGGTACGAGCAGTACTTC. The chain employs TRBV28 and TRBJ2-7; D uncertain. The CDR3 is made up of 11 amino acids. The V end lost 10 bases, the J end lost 4 bases, and 11 bases lay between the germline ends. Germline lookup yields CDR1 MDHEN and CDR2 SYDVKM.